This paragraph reports one TCR beta chain. The target antigen is unknown. Trimming shortened V by 4 bases and J by 4 bases, and 11 bases separated the two germline ends. CDR1 is SGHDN and CDR2 is FVKESK in the germline V gene. This CDR3 contains 13 residues. The data derive from a study of blood T cells in healthy people across ages. Broader study findings: The study found more naive CD4+ cells and higher diversity in long-lived than aged donors. Roughly linear age-related decline in beta diversity appeared, significant by age approximately 40.

Donors each provided 8 to 10 milliliters of peripheral blood. For the second PCR, which ran for about 7 to 12 cycles, a sample-barcoded 5' primer and a J-beta primer mix were used. A minimum of 2.5 million CDR3-containing paired-end reads was obtained for each sample. Each CDR3 protein is one row after TCRdb ran MiXCR on the 5' RACE reads. The sample records approximately 880,000 distinct CDR3 sequences, about 48% being singletons. The chain employs TRBV14 and TRBJ2-7; D gene ambiguous. The sample comprised blood. This clonotype was sampled from a man between 25 and 39 years old in good health. DNA for the CDR3: TGTGCCAGCAGCCGCGAAGGGTGGTACGAGCAGTACTTC. It specifies CASSREGWYEQYF.